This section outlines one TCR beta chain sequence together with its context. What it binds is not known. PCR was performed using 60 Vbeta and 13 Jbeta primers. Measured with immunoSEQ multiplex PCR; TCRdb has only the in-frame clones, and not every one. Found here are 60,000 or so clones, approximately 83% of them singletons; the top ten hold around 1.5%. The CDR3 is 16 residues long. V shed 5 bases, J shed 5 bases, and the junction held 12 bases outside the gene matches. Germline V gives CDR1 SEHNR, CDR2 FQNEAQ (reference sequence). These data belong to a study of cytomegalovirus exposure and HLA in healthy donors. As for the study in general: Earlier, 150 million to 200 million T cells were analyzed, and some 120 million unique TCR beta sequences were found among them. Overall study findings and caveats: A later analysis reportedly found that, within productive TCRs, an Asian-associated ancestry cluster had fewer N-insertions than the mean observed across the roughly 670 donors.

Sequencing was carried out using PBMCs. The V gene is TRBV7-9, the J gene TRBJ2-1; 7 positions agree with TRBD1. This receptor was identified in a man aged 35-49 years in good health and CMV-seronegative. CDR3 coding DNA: TGTGCCAGCAGCCCCCCCGGGACAGAGATACACAATGAGCAGTTCTTC. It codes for CASSPPGTEIHNEQFF.